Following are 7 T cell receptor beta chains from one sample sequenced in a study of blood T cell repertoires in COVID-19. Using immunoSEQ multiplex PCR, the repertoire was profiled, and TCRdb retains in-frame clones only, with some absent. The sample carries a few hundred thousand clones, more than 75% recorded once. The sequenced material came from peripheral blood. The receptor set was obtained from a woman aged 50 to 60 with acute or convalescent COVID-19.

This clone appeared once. The CDR3 bases are TGTGCCAGCAGCTTAGGACTAGCGGGAGTGGCCGAGCAGTTCTTC. It yields the protein CASSLGLAGVAEQFF. The chain recombines TRBV11-3 with TRBJ2-1; 12 nucleotides align to TRBD2. The CDR3 is 15 amino acids. The J segment lost 10 bases and the V segment lost 1 base, leaving 5 bases of the junction unmatched. Per the germline V gene, CDR1 is SGHNT and CDR2 is YENEEA.

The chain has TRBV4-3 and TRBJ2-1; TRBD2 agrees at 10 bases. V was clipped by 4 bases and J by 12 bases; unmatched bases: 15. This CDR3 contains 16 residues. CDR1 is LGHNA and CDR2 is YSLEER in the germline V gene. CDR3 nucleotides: TGCGCCAGCAGCCTCAGGGGGGAACTAGCGGGAATCCCGCAGTTCTTC. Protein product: CASSLRGELAGIPQFF.

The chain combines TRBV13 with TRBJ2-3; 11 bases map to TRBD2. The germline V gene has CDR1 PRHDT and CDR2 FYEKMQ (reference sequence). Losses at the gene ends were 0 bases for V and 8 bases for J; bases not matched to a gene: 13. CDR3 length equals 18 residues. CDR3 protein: CASSLGLILTSGKGTQYF. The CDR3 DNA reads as TGTGCCAGCAGCTTAGGCCTAATCCTGACTAGCGGGAAGGGTACGCAGTATTTT.

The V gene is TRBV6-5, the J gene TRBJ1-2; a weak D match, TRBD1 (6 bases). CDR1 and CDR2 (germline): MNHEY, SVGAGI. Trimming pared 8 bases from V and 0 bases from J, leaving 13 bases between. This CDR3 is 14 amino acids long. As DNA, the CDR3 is TGTGCCAGCGGCTACAGGACAGCTAACTATGGCTACACCTTC. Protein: CASGYRTANYGYTF.

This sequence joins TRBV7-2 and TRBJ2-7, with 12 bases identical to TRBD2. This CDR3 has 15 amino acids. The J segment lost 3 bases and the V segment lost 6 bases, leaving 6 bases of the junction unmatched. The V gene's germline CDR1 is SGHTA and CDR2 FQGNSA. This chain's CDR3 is CASSLGTSGFYEQYF. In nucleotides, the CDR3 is TGTGCCAGCAGTCTCGGGACTAGCGGGTTCTACGAGCAGTACTTC.

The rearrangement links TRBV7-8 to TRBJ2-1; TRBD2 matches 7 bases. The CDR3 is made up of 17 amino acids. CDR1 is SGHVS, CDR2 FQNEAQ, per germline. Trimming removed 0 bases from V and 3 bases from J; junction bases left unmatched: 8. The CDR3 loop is CASSLAVFAGDYNEQFF. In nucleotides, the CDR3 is TGTGCCAGCAGCTTAGCAGTCTTCGCGGGAGACTACAATGAGCAGTTCTTC.

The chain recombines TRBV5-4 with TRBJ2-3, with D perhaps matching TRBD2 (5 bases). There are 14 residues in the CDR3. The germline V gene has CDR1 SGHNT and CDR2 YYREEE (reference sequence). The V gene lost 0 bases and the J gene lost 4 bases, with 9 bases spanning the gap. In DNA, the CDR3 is TGTGCCAGCAGCTTGGGAGGGCAGTCAGATACGCAGTATTTT. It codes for CASSLGGQSDTQYF.